The rows below give T cell receptor beta chains drawn from one sample of a study of blood T cell repertoires in COVID-19. Only in-frame clones appear in the TCRdb table, and some are missing; sequencing was by immunoSEQ multiplex PCR. Among 250,000 or so clones listed, around 79% were seen once. Sequenced input: peripheral blood. The receptors stem from a woman aged 80 or over with acute or convalescent COVID-19. The CDR3 runs from the conserved cysteine through the conserved F or W. A D gene is named only where the DNA matches it firmly. The size field is filled for only some rows; it gives once, few, many or a size class.

size: .
J: TRBJ2-4
D: TRBD1
V: TRBV6-1
CDR3: CASSGTGGMTKNIQYF

size: .
J: TRBJ1-2
D: .
V: TRBV19
CDR3: CASSIVQGYYGYTF

size: .
J: TRBJ2-5
D: .
V: TRBV6-5
CDR3: CASSYYARRQETQYF

size: .
J: TRBJ2-5
D: .
V: TRBV5-4
CDR3: CASSYDNAETQYF

size: .
J: TRBJ2-5
D: TRBD2
V: TRBV5-4
CDR3: CASSSPGGAETQYF

size: .
J: TRBJ1-3
D: .
V: TRBV2
CDR3: CASSEFAGTYSGNTIYF

size: few
J: TRBJ1-1
D: TRBD1
V: TRBV5-1
CDR3: CASSLSTGGSTEAFF

size: once
J: TRBJ2-1
D: TRBD1
V: TRBV5-1
CDR3: CASSSKTGSVNEQFF

size: few
J: TRBJ2-1
D: .
V: TRBV12-1
CDR3: CASSFLSYEQFF

size: .
J: TRBJ1-2
D: .
V: TRBV2
CDR3: CASSAGFYGYTF

size: once
J: TRBJ2-1
D: TRBD2
V: TRBV6-1
CDR3: CASREAGRYNEQFF

size: few
J: TRBJ1-1
D: TRBD1
V: TRBV19
CDR3: CATSGGGRTEAFF

size: .
J: TRBJ1-2
D: TRBD1
V: TRBV2
CDR3: CASATGQGYGYTF

size: once
J: TRBJ1-1
D: TRBD1
V: TRBV3-1/TRBV3-2
CDR3: CASSPTGTGGTANTEAFF

size: .
J: TRBJ1-3
D: .
V: TRBV6-5
CDR3: CASRPSGGYGNTIYF

size: .
J: TRBJ1-6
D: TRBD1
V: TRBV6-2/TRBV6-3
CDR3: CASSNRGGSPLHF

size: .
J: TRBJ2-2
D: .
V: TRBV9
CDR3: CASSFRLTGELFF

size: .
J: TRBJ1-1
D: .
V: TRBV28
CDR3: CASSFNYFMNTEAFF

size: .
J: TRBJ2-1
D: TRBD2
V: TRBV11-2
CDR3: CASRTLAGGWNNEQFF

size: .
J: TRBJ2-1
D: TRBD2
V: TRBV10-3
CDR3: CAISEKSTSSNEQFF

size: .
J: TRBJ1-1
D: .
V: TRBV2
CDR3: CASSDGFTEAFF

size: .
J: TRBJ2-3
D: TRBD2
V: TRBV7-9
CDR3: CASSLHRGGSTDTQYF